This T cell receptor (beta chain) was obtained from a study of blood T cell repertoires in COVID-19. Study summary: In each case, the material was cDNA or gDNA derived from T cells, B-cell-depleted T cells, or PBMCs.

Per germline, CDR1 SGHTA and CDR2 FQGNSA. CDR3 length: 15 amino acids. With 1 base removed from V and 10 bases from J, the gap between germline ends came to 17 bases. The assay was immunoSEQ multiplex PCR, and TCRdb's table has in-frame clones only and misses some. The table includes about 120,000 clones, around 90% detected once. The material sequenced was peripheral blood. The V gene is TRBV7-2, the J gene TRBJ1-5; no clear D. The receptor's source is a woman aged 55-69 years with COVID-19, enrolled during active disease. CDR3 in amino acids: CASSLVPTKSGPQHF. The CDR3 DNA sequence: TGTGCCAGCAGCTTAGTCCCTACGAAATCCGGTCCCCAGCATTTT.